The 25 T cell receptor beta chains listed next were all sequenced from one sample in a study of T cells in Graves' hyperthyroidism and ophthalmopathy. TCR beta CDR3 regions were amplified from RNA transcripts. With the HTBI primer set, the TCR CDR3 went through a first round of RT-PCR. One entry per CDR3 protein, called by TCRdb with MiXCR from the multiplex PCR reads. The sample shows 490,000 or so distinct CDR3 sequences, around 50% of them seen only once. The sample was peripheral blood or thyroid tissue (not recorded which). The receptors stem from an adult woman with Graves' disease, either hyperthyroidism or ophthalmopathy (not recorded which).

This clonotype was observed at least ten times. The chain joins TRBV7-6 to TRBJ1-1; D perhaps matches TRBD1 (6 bases). V lost 2 bases and J lost 4, with 8 bases in between. The germline V gene encodes CDR1 SGHVS and CDR2 FNYEAQ. This CDR3 has 13 amino acids. The CDR3 DNA sequence: TGTGCCAGCAGCTTAAACAGGGCCACTGAAGCTTTCTTT. Encoded protein: CASSLNRATEAFF.

Ten or more counts support this clonotype. V usage is TRBV4-2 and J usage is TRBJ2-5, with a weak D call TRBD1 (5 bases). CDR1 and CDR2 from the germline V gene are LGHNA and YNFKEQ. CDR3 length equals 15 residues. Trimming left V 1 base short and J 4 bases short, with 13 bases between. The CDR3: CASSQAREVAETQYF. DNA for the CDR3: TGTGCCAGCAGCCAAGCCAGGGAAGTTGCAGAGACCCAGTACTTC.

The rearrangement uses TRBV20-1 and TRBJ2-5; D might be TRBD1 (6 bases). Germline CDR1 DFQATT, CDR2 SNEGSKA (reference sequence). The CDR3 is 13 residues long. The germline V and J ends were trimmed by 3 bases and 1 base, with 9 bases remaining between them. In DNA, the CDR3 is TGCAGTGCTAGTGAGGGGGTCCAAGAGACCCAGTACTTC. This translates into CSASEGVQETQYF.

The table lists this clonotype with many counts. The CDR3, as DNA: TGTGCCAGTAGTATCAAGCCGACAGGGGGCGGAATCGGGGAGCTGTTTTTT. It codes for CASSIKPTGGGIGELFF. The chain carries TRBV19 and TRBJ2-2; 10 bases line up with TRBD1. The junction had 11 bases not matched to a gene; V was cut back by 3 bases and J by 7 bases. The CDR3 is made up of 17 amino acids. Germline V gene sequence: CDR1 LNHDA, CDR2 SQIVND (reference sequence).

The chain combines TRBV15 with TRBJ2-3; possibly TRBD2 for D (7 bases). This CDR3 is 16 amino acids long. Germline values: CDR1 LNHNV, CDR2 YYDKDF (reference sequence). V lost 0 bases, J lost 1 base, and 11 bases lay in between. In DNA form, the CDR3 reads TGTGCCACCAGCAGAGATCGGGGGGCTGGCACAGATACGCAGTATTTT. Protein product: CATSRDRGAGTDTQYF.

This clonotype was detected once. The gene calls are TRBV7-2 and TRBJ2-3; 7 positions agree with TRBD2. CDR3 length: 15 residues. V dropped 4 bases and J dropped 4; count of bases not matched to a gene: 8. CDR1 SGHTA and CDR2 FQGNSA come from the germline V gene. The CDR3 loop reads CASSSWTRRADTQYF. In DNA form, the CDR3 reads TGTGCCAGCAGCTCTTGGACTAGAAGGGCAGATACGCAGTATTTT.

The chain couples TRBV7-2 to TRBJ2-6; maybe TRBD1 (5 bases). This CDR3 is 14 amino acids long. Germline V gives CDR1 SGHTA, CDR2 FQGNSA. The V and J ends lost 1 base and 9 bases respectively, with 10 bases between them. The CDR3 bases are TGTGCCAGCAGCTTAGGGTCCAGGGACAACGTCCTGACTTTC. Translation gives CASSLGSRDNVLTF.

V gene TRBV10-3 combines with J gene TRBJ2-5; a weak D match, TRBD2 (6 bases). CDR1 and CDR2 from the germline V gene are ENHRY and SYGVKD. There are 15 residues in the CDR3. Trimming removed 10 bases from V and 0 bases from J, with 18 bases in between. CDR3 in DNA: TGTGCCACCGCTCGGAGGGGCACCAACCAAGAGACCCAGTACTTC. Its protein product is CATARRGTNQETQYF.

This clonotype was recorded a few times. The CDR3 is CASSLGPGDEQYF. CDR3 bases: TGTGCCAGCAGCTTAGGGCCGGGGGACGAGCAGTACTTC. V is TRBV7-9 and J is TRBJ2-7; perhaps TRBD2 as D (6 bases). V lost 1 base to trimming and J lost 5 bases, with 9 bases between them. The CDR3 is 13 residues long. The V gene's germline CDR1 is SEHNR and CDR2 FQNEAQ (reference sequence).

The chain joins TRBV13 to TRBJ1-2; 9 bases map to TRBD1. V lost 6 bases, J lost 0 bases, and 11 bases stayed unmatched. The germline CDR1 and CDR2 sequences are PRHDT and FYEKMQ (reference sequence). The CDR3 sequence is 17 residues long. The CDR3 nucleotides are TGTGCCAGCAGACAGGGGGCTGAAGGTGCCTCTAACTATGGCTACACCTTC. Translation: CASRQGAEGASNYGYTF.

This clonotype was observed many times. V gene TRBV20-1 combines with J gene TRBJ1-4; D unclear. CDR1 and CDR2 (germline): DFQATT, SNEGSKA (reference sequence). CDR3 length equals 14 residues. Between the trimmed V and J ends, which lost 6 bases and 11 bases, there was a span of 22 bases. The CDR3 region has the DNA TGCAGTGCCAGGACTGGAATGGGTACGGGCAAACTGTTTTTT. Translated, it gives CSARTGMGTGKLFF.

Only one count was recorded for this clonotype. DNA of the CDR3: TGTGCCAGCAGCTTGGCCATGCGGGGCTACACCTTC. Its protein is CASSLAMRGYTF. This chain links TRBV5-5 with TRBJ1-2; D uncertain. Germline CDR1 and CDR2: SGHKS and YYEKEE (reference sequence). The CDR3 sequence is 12 residues long. The V gene lost 0 bases and the J gene lost 8 bases, with 8 bases spanning the gap.

The V call is TRBV7-9, the J call TRBJ1-1; 8 positions match TRBD1. This CDR3 is 14 amino acids long. Germline V gene data show CDR1 as SEHNR and CDR2 as FQNEAQ (reference sequence). V lost 5 bases and J lost 6; bases outside the gene matches: 8. The CDR3 protein is CASSPGTGRPEAFF. The CDR3 nucleotides are TGTGCCAGCAGCCCCGGGACAGGCAGACCTGAAGCTTTCTTT.

This clonotype was seen repeatedly, ten times or more. The chain uses TRBV10-3 and TRBJ1-2, with a tentative D call TRBD1 (6 bases). V gave up 3 bases and J gave up 2 bases, with 10 bases separating them. CDR1 ENHRY and CDR2 SYGVKD come from the germline V gene. The CDR3 is 14 amino acids. The CDR3 nucleotides are TGTGCCATCAGTGAAAGGACAGACAACTATGGCTACACCTTC. It encodes CAISERTDNYGYTF.

In its sample, this clonotype was seen many times. The gene calls are TRBV6-1 and TRBJ2-7; possible D gene TRBD2, 6 bases. CDR1 is MNHNS, CDR2 SASEGT, per germline. The length of the CDR3 is 12 residues. With 10 bases removed from V and 2 bases from J, the gap between germline ends came to 12 bases. The CDR3 region is CAIPGEAYEQYF. DNA of the CDR3: TGTGCCATCCCGGGGGAAGCCTACGAGCAGTACTTC.

The CDR3 sequence: CASSPSGTPDGELFF. The CDR3 coding sequence is TGTGCCAGCAGCCCTAGCGGGACACCCGACGGGGAGCTGTTTTTT. The rearrangement joins TRBV11-2 to TRBJ2-2, with 9 bases identical to TRBD2. The length of the CDR3 is 15 residues. V lost 5 bases to trimming and J lost 7 bases; unmatched junction nucleotides: 8. Germline loops: CDR1 SGHAT, CDR2 FQNNGV. Variable domain in full (rest from reference TRBV11-2 and TRBJ2-2): EAGVAQSPRYKIIEKRQSVAFWCNPISGHATLYWYQQILGQGPKLLIQFQNNGVVDDSQLPKDRFSAERLKGVDSTLKIQPAKLEDSAVYLCASSPSGTPDGELFFGEGSRLTVL.

The chain has TRBV19 and TRBJ1-2, with 7 bases that match TRBD1. With 9 bases clipped from V and 4 bases from J, the junction kept 14 bases outside the gene matches. The germline V gene has CDR1 LNHDA and CDR2 SQIVND (reference sequence). The CDR3 is 15 residues long. The chain's CDR3 is CASSPKLTGAYGYTF. The CDR3 bases are TGTGCCAGCTCACCGAAACTTACAGGGGCCTATGGCTACACCTTC.

A remark on this clonotype: As the CDR3 is not closed by the conserved phenylalanine or tryptophan, this likely results from a read error. The CDR3: CSARDPGRNLGDYGYTS. Written as DNA, the CDR3 is TGCAGTGCTAGAGATCCCGGCAGGAATCTGGGGGACTATGGCTACACCTCC. The chain has TRBV20-1 and TRBJ1-2, with D possibly TRBD1 on 5 matching bases. Germline CDR1 is DFQATT and CDR2 is SNEGSKA (reference sequence). Trimming took off 0 bases at V and 3 bases at J, with 20 bases between the two ends. CDR3 length equals 17 residues.

This chain links TRBV29-1 with TRBJ2-2; D unresolved. The V gene lost 4 bases and the J gene lost 0 bases, with 6 bases spanning the gap. Per the germline V gene, CDR1 is SQVTM and CDR2 is ANQGSEA. The CDR3 loop spans 13 amino acids. The CDR3 DNA follows: TGCAGCGTTGCCGGCCCGAACACCGGGGAGCTGTTTTTT. It yields the protein CSVAGPNTGELFF.

Remarks on this clonotype: A much larger clone differs by one base, so this may be a read error. The chain is built from TRBV10-3 and TRBJ1-5; D may be TRBD1 (5 bases). Germline loops: CDR1 ENHRY, CDR2 SYGVKD. The CDR3 runs 14 residues. The CDR3: CATSHQGPRQPQHF. CDR3 coding DNA: TGTGCCACCAGTCATCAGGGACCGCGGCAGCCCCAGCATTTT.

This clonotype occurred many times. The rearrangement uses TRBV2 and TRBJ1-2; 9 bases are a match to TRBD1. CDR3 size: 15 residues. V was clipped by 6 bases and J by 5 bases; unmatched bases: 10. Germline lookup yields CDR1 SNHLY and CDR2 FYNNEI. DNA for the CDR3: TGTGCCAGCAGCGGGGGACAGGGTGGAGATTATGGCTACACCTTC. Protein: CASSGGQGGDYGYTF.

The chain couples TRBV7-8 to TRBJ2-3, with 13 bases identical to TRBD2. J gave up 2 bases and V 5 bases, and 7 bases lay outside the gene matches. CDR3 length equals 17 residues. Germline V gene data show CDR1 as SGHVS and CDR2 as FQNEAQ. Written as DNA, the CDR3 is TGTGCCAGCAGCCTCGGACTAGCGGGAGTAAACACAGATACGCAGTATTTT. Residues: CASSLGLAGVNTDTQYF.

At least ten counts were recorded for this clonotype. This chain links TRBV10-2 with TRBJ2-7; tentative D call: TRBD2 (6 bases). Trimming removed 7 bases at V and 3 bases at J, with 13 bases between. The CDR3 consists of 13 residues. Germline V gene sequence: CDR1 WSHSY, CDR2 SAAADI. For the CDR3, the DNA is TGCGCCAGCATGCGGGGTTTACTCTACGAGCAGTACTTC. Translating it yields CASMRGLLYEQYF.

This clonotype was seen many times. The chain employs TRBV3-1 and TRBJ2-5; maybe TRBD1 (6 bases). V lost 3 bases and J 5 bases, leaving 19 bases between the germline ends. CDR3 length equals 16 residues. The germline gives CDR1 LGHDT, CDR2 YNNKEL (reference sequence). This chain's CDR3 is CASSQGVTGYWETQYF. The CDR3 DNA reads as TGTGCCAGCAGCCAGGGAGTGACAGGCTACTGGGAGACCCAGTACTTC.

The chain joins TRBV7-9 to TRBJ2-7; possibly TRBD1 or TRBD2 for D (5 bases each). Germline V lookup: CDR1 SEHNR, CDR2 FQNEAQ (reference sequence). Trimming removed 2 bases at V and 2 bases at J, with 16 bases between. This CDR3 is built from 16 residues. The CDR3 DNA sequence: TGTGCCAGCAGCTTAACTCCCGGGGCAGGACCCTACGAGCAGTACTTC. The encoded protein is CASSLTPGAGPYEQYF.